This TCR beta chain was sequenced during a study of T cell responses to AZD1222 COVID-19 vaccine (dated by TCRdb to the early 2020s). Some background on the complete study: TCR sequencing was performed for 230 to 250 trial participants, of whom about 200 were given two doses of AZD1222 and about 25 were given two doses of MenACWY control vaccine. Trial participants were enrolled into age subgroups of 18-55, 56-69 and 70-plus years, which contained approximately 150, 30 and 60 TCR-sequenced participants, respectively.

Worth noting for this clone: Its antigen remains undetermined. Per-base quality was not reported, and no clone a single base away is much larger than it.

The CDR3 regions of human TCRbeta chains were subjected to immunosequencing. Under the source paper's analysis protocol: Repertoire TCRs were matched against a reference library of SARS-CoV-2-specific TCRs generated with the MIRA antigen-specificity platform. Breadth was defined as the fraction of unique TCRs that were SARS-CoV-2-associated, and depth was defined as the fraction of total T cells that were SARS-CoV-2-associated. Each spike-specific TCR was assigned to its reactive spike region and to a CD4 or CD8 class using the MIRA data. Log10-transformed breadth and depth values were compared by one-way ANOVA with Sidak's multiple comparisons tests. In its TCRdb copy, this immuneACCESS table keeps in-frame sequences only and misses some clones. Where compared with another copy, unresolved V genes explain less than half of these, and the others have no known cause. V and J calls and clone size are copied from that table; D and trimming were computed from the DNA. The sample data list about 130,000 clones, and approximately 90% of these were observed just once. Around 0.99% of the sample goes to the ten largest clones.

The sample's time point label, in plain terms: about 28 days (+/-7) after the second vaccine dose. AZD1222 recipients given second doses at about 4 weeks or at about 12 weeks were pooled, since spike-specific TCR depth and breadth were not found to differ between the two schedules. The vaccinee samples were drawn from two UK trials, COV001 and COV002, one of which was a single-blind randomized controlled phase 2/3 trial testing AZD1222 (ChAdOx1 nCoV-19) in healthy adults. Trial participant PBMC samples were collected at day 0 and day 28 after the second dose for TCRbeta chain sequencing. CDR1 and CDR2 (SGHTA, FQGTGA) derive from the germline V gene. For this chain, trimming is 8 bases at the V end and 10 bases at the J end, and the number of junction bases without a gene match is 8. From cysteine to phenylalanine, the CDR3 is 12 amino acids long. Kept here is only the CDR3 DNA, which spans 36 bases and is read in frame from base 1.

Findings and caveats that apply to the study as a whole: Conclusions about previously exposed vaccinees were limited because only six AZD1222 recipients were SARS-CoV-2 seropositive at baseline. Most participants were white British and females outnumbered males, and the authors suggested that clonal diversity may have been underestimated. Nearly half of unique spike-specific TCRs reportedly recognized epitopes outside regions mutated in the B.1.351 and B.1.1.7 variants. The 56-69-year group was small, and its depth increase did not reach significance, likely because of low power. The vaccine-associated CD4 TCRs covered the entire spike protein, and the dominant responses fell in regions 160-218 and 743-854. No day 14 peak-response samples were available, so repertoires were characterized only after the peak T cell response. Spike-specific TCR breadth and depth rose significantly after two AZD1222 doses compared with day 0 and with MenACWY recipients.

This TCR derives from an adult who received the AZD1222 COVID-19 vaccine. Rearrangement joined TRBV7-3 to TRBJ2-1, and TRBD1 matches 7 of the central bases. Sequencing was performed on peripheral blood, taken 28 days after the second AZD1222 dose. The nucleotides read TGTGCCAGCGGACAGGCCGGCAGAGAGCAGTTCTTC. The resulting protein is CASGQAGREQFF.